These 13 T cell receptor beta chains originate from one sample sequenced in a study of CD8 T cells in ankylosing spondylitis. TCRdb re-analysed the 5' RACE reads in MiXCR, keeping a single row per CDR3 protein. This table holds a few hundred thousand distinct CDR3 sequences, roughly 22% found once. Source material: blood, either unsorted or a sorted T cell fraction (not recorded which). The receptors here all came from a male donor with ankylosing spondylitis or in good health (not recorded which).

The V gene is TRBV12-3 or TRBV12-4, the J gene TRBJ1-3; no clear D gene. This CDR3 comprises 11 residues. Trimming left V 8 bases short and J 4 bases short, with 6 bases between. This CDR3 is CASVGGNTIYF. The CDR3 nucleotides read TGTGCCAGCGTAGGCGGAAACACCATATATTTT.

The sample holds many counts of this clonotype. This chain uses TRBV10-3 with TRBJ2-1, with D possibly TRBD1 on 5 matching bases. The CDR3 totals 13 residues. CDR1 is ENHRY and CDR2 is SYGVKD in the germline V gene. V lost 2 bases and J 6 bases, leaving 8 bases between the germline ends. The CDR3 region is CAISEGASNEQFF. CDR3 nucleotides: TGTGCCATCAGTGAGGGGGCGAGCAATGAGCAGTTCTTC.

There are a few counts of this clonotype. This sequence may be a read error, since a much larger clone differs from it by one base. V and J are TRBV12-3 or TRBV12-4 and TRBJ2-7; 7 nucleotides agree with TRBD1. After removal of 1 base from V and 3 bases from J, the junction contained 3 bases not matched to a gene. The CDR3 loop spans 14 amino acids. CDR3 sequence: CASSLGAGGYEQYF. The CDR3 bases are TGTGCCAGCAGTTTAGGGGCAGGGGGCTACGAGCAGTACTTC.

This clonotype was seen more than once but under ten times. This chain uses TRBV20-1 with TRBJ2-3; maybe TRBD1 (5 bases). The germline gives CDR1 DFQATT, CDR2 SNEGSKA (reference sequence). V was pared by 0 bases and J by 0 bases, with 10 bases between. There are 15 residues in the CDR3. The CDR3 is CSARDETVSTDTQYF. CDR3 DNA sequence: TGCAGTGCTAGAGATGAGACAGTAAGCACAGATACGCAGTATTTT.

This chain joins TRBV3-1 and TRBJ2-5, with a possible D match to TRBD2 (5 bases). Per germline, CDR1 LGHDT and CDR2 YNNKEL (reference sequence). The CDR3 runs 16 residues. Trimming removed 1 base at V and 0 bases at J, with 12 bases between. The CDR3 nucleotides are TGTGCCAGCAGCCAAGGGCTAGCAGCCGACCAAGAGACCCAGTACTTC. This translates into CASSQGLAADQETQYF.

This clonotype was counted only a few times. This sequence joins TRBV6-1 and TRBJ2-1; 8 positions agree with TRBD1. J gave up 2 bases and V 10 bases, and 7 bases lay outside the gene matches. Germline CDR1 reads MNHNS; CDR2 reads SASEGT. The CDR3 has 14 residues. CDR3 nucleotide sequence: TGTGCCACCCAGGGGGCAGCAGCCTACAATGAGCAGTTCTTC. Encoded protein: CATQGAAAYNEQFF.

This clonotype was recorded a few times. The J gene is TRBJ1-2, the V gene TRBV2; TRBD1 aligns across 7 bases. J gave up 4 bases and V 7 bases, and 6 bases lay outside the gene matches. CDR1 and CDR2 from the germline V gene are SNHLY and FYNNEI. There are 13 residues in the CDR3. The CDR3 sequence: CASIATGPYGYTF. The CDR3 DNA sequence: TGTGCCAGCATCGCGACAGGGCCCTATGGCTACACCTTC.

This clonotype has only a few counts. J is TRBJ2-1 and V is TRBV24-1; 9 bases are shared with TRBD1. Germline CDR1 KGHDR, CDR2 SFDVKD. Germline trimming cut 4 bases from V and 9 bases from J; bases unmatched to any gene: 9. This CDR3 is 15 amino acids long. The CDR3 DNA sequence: TGTGCCACCAGTGACCCTGACAGGGGGGGCGTTGAGCAGTTCTTC. Translating gives CATSDPDRGGVEQFF.

This clonotype has a handful of counts. The rearrangement joins TRBV29-1 to TRBJ2-3; perhaps TRBD2 as D (5 bases). This CDR3 is built from 16 residues. V lost 7 bases and J 2 bases, leaving 22 bases between the germline ends. Per the germline V gene, CDR1 is SQVTM and CDR2 is ANQGSEA. CDR3 loop: CSAGGVTILPTDTQYF. The CDR3 coding sequence is TGCAGCGCCGGAGGAGTCACGATCCTCCCCACAGATACGCAGTATTTT.

For the CDR3, the DNA is TGTGCCAGTAGTGAGTTGCTAGGGTTCGGAGGCAGCAATCAGCCCCAGCATTTT. It yields the protein CASSELLGFGGSNQPQHF. This chain joins TRBV19 and TRBJ1-5; D not certain. The germline V gene has CDR1 LNHDA and CDR2 SQIVND (reference sequence). The CDR3 consists of 18 residues. Trimming stripped 5 bases from V and 1 base from J, with 21 bases between.

This clonotype was found a few times. The V gene is TRBV11-2, the J gene TRBJ2-2; D is uncertain. CDR1 is SGHAT, CDR2 FQNNGV, per germline. The CDR3 covers 17 residues. V lost 1 base and J 1 base, leaving 13 bases between the germline ends. CDR3 in amino acids: CASSLGYAVQNTGELFF. The CDR3 bases are TGTGCCAGCAGCTTAGGGTACGCGGTCCAGAACACCGGGGAGCTGTTTTTT.

This clonotype was detected only a few times. The J gene is TRBJ1-2, the V gene TRBV12-3 or TRBV12-4; D unresolved. This CDR3 region has 11 residues. Deletions cut 8 bases from V and 0 bases from J, with 4 bases between. The CDR3 reads CASGANYGYTF. CDR3 nucleotides: TGTGCCAGCGGAGCTAACTATGGCTACACCTTC.

This clonotype was counted a few times. As DNA, the CDR3 is TGTGCCAGCAGCCAAGATGCGGCCCAGCGGCCCTACAATGAGCAGTTCTTC. Residues: CASSQDAAQRPYNEQFF. The chain joins TRBV3-1 to TRBJ2-1, with TRBD2 as a possible D gene (5 bases). Germline loops: CDR1 LGHDT, CDR2 YNNKEL (reference sequence). V was pared by 0 bases and J by 2 bases, with 14 bases between. This CDR3 region has 17 residues.